Reported below is one T cell receptor beta chain. This entry belongs to a study of blood T cell repertoires in COVID-19. Study as a whole: Sources were T cells, B-cell-depleted T cells, or PBMCs; the material itself was cDNA or gDNA.

How the authors handled the data: Estimates of nucleated cell counts were drawn from the amplification of reference gene primers. The protocol was immunoSEQ multiplex PCR, while the TCRdb copy is restricted to in-frame clones and leaves out a portion. Clonal size and the V and J genes are those of that table, whereas D and trimming came from the DNA. The sample holds roughly 120,000 clones; more than 75% are singletons and the top ten take roughly 8.1%. This CDR3 spans 12 amino acids. V was shortened by 7 bases and J by 4 bases, with 10 bases between the two germline ends. Germline V gene sequence: CDR1 MNHEY, CDR2 SVGAGI.

The sample taken for sequencing was peripheral blood. The receptor was derived from a woman in her 40s with acute or convalescent COVID-19. The rearrangement joins TRBV6-5 to TRBJ1-1; D gene unclear. As DNA, the CDR3 is TGTGCCAGCACCTCCTATGGCACTGAAGCTTTCTTT. Its protein is CASTSYGTEAFF.